Below, 15 T cell receptor beta chains from the same sample are listed, as sequenced in a study of T cell responses to AZD1222 COVID-19 vaccine. The assay was immunoSEQ multiplex PCR, and TCRdb's table has in-frame clones only and misses some. The sample contains approximately 110,000 clones, 87% of which appear only once. The source material was peripheral blood, sampled on day 0 of AZD1222 vaccination. Receptor source: an adult in good health.

The CDR3 here is CASSFAKNTEAFF. The CDR3 DNA follows: TGTGCCAGCAGCTTCGCCAAGAACACTGAAGCTTTCTTT. The V call is TRBV5-4, the J call TRBJ1-1, with unresolved D. The CDR3 loop spans 13 amino acids. Germline CDR1 reads SGHNT; CDR2 reads YYREEE (reference sequence). Trimming stripped 2 bases from V and 1 base from J, with 6 bases between.

This clone was counted once. The chain carries TRBV28 and TRBJ2-7, with D unclear. Trimming took off 5 bases at V and 3 bases at J, with 8 bases between the two ends. This CDR3 has 12 amino acids. Germline V gives CDR1 MDHEN, CDR2 SYDVKM. The CDR3 DNA sequence: TGTGCCAGCAGTCCACCTAACTACGAGCAGTACTTC. Residues: CASSPPNYEQYF.

This chain joins TRBV28 and TRBJ2-7; tentative D call: TRBD1 (7 bases). Trimming stripped 8 bases from V and 3 bases from J, with 26 bases between. Germline V CDR1 and CDR2: MDHEN, SYDVKM. The CDR3 runs to 17 residues. The CDR3 DNA sequence: TGTGCCAGCTCGACCCCCGGGACAGCGGGCCCTGGCTACGAGCAGTACTTC. Protein product: CASSTPGTAGPGYEQYF.

The chain couples TRBV19 to TRBJ1-5; 8 nucleotides align to TRBD1. V trimming: 4 bases; J trimming: 1 base; junction bases outside the gene matches: 3. The CDR3 spans 15 residues. Germline CDR1 is LNHDA and CDR2 is SQIVND (reference sequence). CDR3: CASSNRGSSNQPQHF. CDR3 coding DNA: TGTGCCAGTAGTAACAGGGGGTCGAGCAATCAGCCCCAGCATTTT.

The gene calls are TRBV30 and TRBJ2-4, with a weak D call TRBD2 (6 bases). This CDR3 is 16 amino acids long. Trimming took 0 bases from V and 6 from J, leaving 18 bases between them. The germline V gene has CDR1 GTSNPN and CDR2 SVGIG (reference sequence). The CDR3 sequence: CAWSVNSGVVGNIQYF. CDR3 DNA sequence: TGTGCCTGGAGTGTGAATAGCGGAGTGGTAGGAAACATTCAGTACTTC. Supplemented by reference TRBV30 and TRBJ2-4, the full variable domain reads SQTIHQWPATLVQPVGSPLSLECTVEGTSNPNLYWYRQAAGRGLQLLFYSVGIGQISSEVPQNLSASRPQDRQFILSSKKLLLSDSGFYLCAWSVNSGVVGNIQYFGAGTRLSVL.

V usage is TRBV10-1 and J usage is TRBJ2-7; 9 bases align to TRBD1. V was pared by 1 base and J by 2 bases, with 3 bases of the junction left unmatched. This CDR3 is built from 15 residues. Germline lookup yields CDR1 WNHNN and CDR2 SYGVQD (reference sequence). CDR3 DNA: TGCGCCAGCAGTGAGTTTGGACAGGGGACCTACGAGCAGTACTTC. Protein: CASSEFGQGTYEQYF.

The rearrangement uses TRBV7-2 and TRBJ2-7; no clear D. Germline V gene lookup returns CDR1 SGHTA and CDR2 FQGNSA. Trimming removed 3 bases from V and 0 bases from J, with 6 bases in between. The CDR3 extends over 13 amino acids. The CDR3 here is CASSLGASYEQYF. CDR3 sequence (DNA): TGTGCCAGCAGCTTGGGCGCCTCCTACGAGCAGTACTTC.

In its sample, this clone was seen once. The chain recombines TRBV5-6 with TRBJ1-1; no firm D call. Germline CDR1 and CDR2: SGHDT and YYEEEE. CDR3 length equals 13 residues. Trimming took 0 bases from V and 4 from J, leaving 7 bases between them. In DNA form, the CDR3 reads TGTGCCAGCAGCTTGGCCCCCGGCACTGAAGCTTTCTTT. Translating it yields CASSLAPGTEAFF.

V is TRBV27 and J is TRBJ2-7, with a tentative D call TRBD1 (6 bases). The CDR3 runs 13 residues. Trimming removed 8 bases at V and 3 bases at J, with 14 bases between. Looked up from germline, CDR1 is MNHEY and CDR2 is SMNVEV (reference sequence). Here the CDR3 DNA reads TGTGCCAGCGCACCGGGACAAGTCTACGAGCAGTACTTC. Its translation is CASAPGQVYEQYF.

J is TRBJ2-1 and V is TRBV30; tentatively, D is TRBD1 (6 bases). This CDR3 contains 15 residues. Germline V gives CDR1 GTSNPN, CDR2 SVGIG (reference sequence). Trimming pared 3 bases from V and 5 bases from J, leaving 17 bases between. The CDR3 region is CAWRTIRDIHNEQFF. Here the CDR3 DNA reads TGTGCCTGGAGAACGATCCGGGACATACACAATGAGCAGTTCTTC. Variable domain in full (rest from reference TRBV30 and TRBJ2-1): SQTIHQWPATLVQPVGSPLSLECTVEGTSNPNLYWYRQAAGRGLQLLFYSVGIGQISSEVPQNLSASRPQDRQFILSSKKLLLSDSGFYLCAWRTIRDIHNEQFFGPGTRLTVL.

CDR3 in amino acids: CASSPLGGAPIRSYNEQFF. CDR3 coding DNA: TGCGCCAGCAGCCCTCTAGGCGGGGCCCCGATTCGCTCCTACAATGAGCAGTTCTTC. The chain uses TRBV5-1 and TRBJ2-1; TRBD2 might be the D (6 bases). The CDR3 length is 19 residues. Germline values: CDR1 SGHRS, CDR2 YFSETQ. V was trimmed by 4 bases and J by 0 bases, leaving 23 bases between them.

The chain carries TRBV19 and TRBJ1-5, with a tentative D call TRBD1 (6 bases). This CDR3 is 18 amino acids long. V lost 5 bases, J lost 6 bases, and 26 bases lay in between. Germline CDR1 reads LNHDA; CDR2 reads SQIVND (reference sequence). The CDR3 bases are TGTGCCAGTAGTCCCGGGCCCGGCGGGGGGGCGCAGCGTCAGCCCCAGCATTTT. Translation gives CASSPGPGGGAQRQPQHF.

This sequence joins TRBV7-9 and TRBJ2-1; 10 nucleotides agree with TRBD1. The germline gives CDR1 SEHNR, CDR2 FQNEAQ (reference sequence). The CDR3 is 15 residues long. J gave up 4 bases and V 5 bases, and 5 bases lay outside the gene matches. Here the CDR3 DNA reads TGTGCCAGCAGCCCGGGACAGGGGCATTACAATGAGCAGTTCTTC. Its translation: CASSPGQGHYNEQFF.

This chain uses TRBV5-1 with TRBJ1-2; D not certain. V lost 6 bases to trimming and J lost 6 bases, with 21 bases between them. The CDR3 is 15 amino acids. Germline V lookup: CDR1 SGHRS, CDR2 YFSETQ. The CDR3 loop reads CASTLDSTSGNGYTF. CDR3 bases: TGCGCCAGCACTTTGGACTCTACGAGCGGGAATGGCTACACCTTC.

The chain combines TRBV2 with TRBJ2-5; 7 bases align to TRBD1. This CDR3 spans 13 amino acids. Losses at the gene ends were 5 bases for V and 2 bases for J; bases not matched to a gene: 2. Germline assignment: CDR1 SNHLY and CDR2 FYNNEI. The CDR3 nucleotides are TGTGCCAGCAGTCTACAGGGGCAAGAGACCCAGTACTTC. It specifies CASSLQGQETQYF.